This T cell receptor (beta chain) was obtained from a study of T-cell reconstitution after alpha-beta-depleted transplantation in children. Notes on the study in general: Counts and diversity of T cells one year after transplant came mostly from newly produced T cells. Recipient T cells and thymic progenitors that survived gave rise to the high TCRbeta diversity observed at day 60 in some patients. Reportedly, roughly two months post-transplant, alpha-beta T cells arose from several hundred expanded graft clones.

The TCRbeta library incorporated unique molecular identifiers. TCRdb fed the PCR reads into MiXCR, producing one record per CDR3 protein. Among about 300,000 distinct CDR3 sequences, roughly 8.2% were seen once, and the ten largest hold approximately 9%. Trimming removed 9 bases at V and 3 bases at J, with 7 bases between. CDR3 length: 11 amino acids. Germline CDR1 reads KGHDR; CDR2 reads SFDVKD. This clonotype was detected ten times or more. Its antigen is unknown. The chain joins TRBV24-1 to TRBJ2-5; no definite D call. Material: peripheral blood, obtained 360 days after TCRalphabeta/CD19-depleted stem cell transplant. This receptor was identified in a female patient aged 2-9 years who had a stem cell transplant for Fanconi anemia, so the T cells may come from the graft donor. The CDR3 DNA reads TGTGCCACCGGCCACAAAGAGACCCAGTACTTC. Protein: CATGHKETQYF.